Following are 25 T cell receptor beta chains from one sample sequenced in a study of blood T cell repertoires in COVID-19. Produced via immunoSEQ multiplex PCR; TCRdb's table is partial and in-frame only. The table has roughly 98,000 clones, about 80% seen once; the top ten hold about 11%. What was sequenced was peripheral blood. These receptors all come from a man between 70 and 80 years old with active or convalescent COVID-19.

The rearrangement links TRBV7-2 to TRBJ2-1; 7 nucleotides line up with TRBD2. V dropped 7 bases and J dropped 6; count of bases not matched to a gene: 12. From germline, CDR1 is SGHTA and CDR2 FQGNSA. This CDR3 has 15 amino acids. CDR3 coding DNA: TGTGCCAGCATCGCGGGAGCAGGGTCTCTCAATGAGCAGTTCTTC. Amino acid sequence: CASIAGAGSLNEQFF. The entire variable domain, with the rest obtained from reference TRBV7-2 and TRBJ2-1, is as follows: GAGVSQSPSNKVTEKGKDVELRCDPISGHTALYWYRQSLGQGLEFLIYFQGNSAPDKSGLPSDRFSAERTGGSVSTLTIQRTQQEDSAVYLCASIAGAGSLNEQFFGPGTRLTVL.

This clone was recorded once. This rearrangement joins TRBV19 to TRBJ2-3; D is possibly TRBD1 (6 bases). Per the germline V gene, CDR1 is LNHDA and CDR2 is SQIVND (reference sequence). The CDR3 contains 15 residues. Trimming shortened V by 2 bases and J by 4 bases, and 13 bases separated the two germline ends. The DNA for the CDR3 is TGTGCCAGTAGTATAAATGGCAGGGGCGCAGATACGCAGTATTTT. Its protein product is CASSINGRGADTQYF.

The CDR3 coding sequence is TGCGCCAGCAGCTTCGGGGGTTCCTACAATGAGCAGTTCTTC. This translates into CASSFGGSYNEQFF. The chain links TRBV5-1 to TRBJ2-1; maybe TRBD2 (6 bases). This CDR3 has 14 amino acids. Germline V gene sequence: CDR1 SGHRS, CDR2 YFSETQ. V shed 2 bases and J shed 1 base, with 7 bases lying between them.

The rearrangement joins TRBV12-3 or TRBV12-4 to TRBJ1-2; 8 bases match TRBD1. This CDR3 contains 13 residues. V gave up 5 bases and J gave up 8 bases; unmatched junction bases: 7. The CDR3 spells CASSPGQGGGYTF. In nucleotides, the CDR3 is TGTGCCAGCAGTCCTGGACAGGGCGGGGGCTACACCTTC.

This chain uses TRBV11-3 with TRBJ2-1; TRBD1 is a possible D gene (5 bases). The CDR3 contains 13 residues. V lost 1 base and J lost 6, with 7 bases in between. Germline CDR1 SGHNT, CDR2 YENEEA. This CDR3 reads CASSLVGVNEQFF. CDR3 DNA sequence: TGTGCCAGCAGCTTAGTAGGGGTCAATGAGCAGTTCTTC. The full variable domain, with the rest looked up from reference TRBV11-3 and TRBJ2-1, is EAGVVQSPRYKIIEKKQPVAFWCNPISGHNTLYWYLQNLGQGPELLIRYENEEAVDDSQLPKDRFSAERLKGVDSTLKIQPAELGDSAVYLCASSLVGVNEQFFGPGTRLTVL.

The J gene is TRBJ2-4, the V gene TRBV3-1 (or the pseudogene TRBV3-2); weak D call: TRBD2 (6 bases). The V end lost 3 bases, the J end lost 3 bases, and 15 bases lay between the germline ends. The CDR3 length is 16 residues. The germline V gene encodes CDR1 LGHDT and CDR2 YNNKEL (reference sequence). As DNA, the CDR3 is TGTGCCAGCAGCCACAACGGAGGAGGGGACAAAAACATTCAGTACTTC. As protein: CASSHNGGGDKNIQYF.

This clone was observed a few times. The chain links TRBV2 to TRBJ1-1; 7 bases are a match to TRBD1. J lost 1 base, V lost 6 bases, and 5 bases had no gene match. This CDR3 spans 14 amino acids. CDR1 SNHLY and CDR2 FYNNEI come from the germline V gene. DNA for the CDR3: TGTGCCAGCAGCCCCGGGACAGCGAACACTGAAGCTTTCTTT. Protein sequence: CASSPGTANTEAFF.

The V gene is TRBV6-5, the J gene TRBJ2-7; D is ambiguous. In germline, CDR1 is MNHEY, CDR2 SVGAGI. The germline V and J ends were trimmed by 2 bases and 2 bases, with 13 bases remaining between them. This CDR3 contains 15 residues. CDR3 coding DNA: TGTGCCAGCAGTTACGGCCTGGGCAGTCCCTACGAGCAGTACTTC. Protein: CASSYGLGSPYEQYF.

The V and J genes are TRBV4-3 and TRBJ2-4; TRBD2 matches at 13 bases. The CDR3 is 17 amino acids. V lost 2 bases and J lost 3; bases outside the gene matches: 4. Germline-derived CDR1 and CDR2 are LGHNA and YSLEER. CDR3 in amino acids: CASSQMTSGGLKNIQYF. The CDR3 DNA is TGCGCCAGCAGCCAAATGACTAGCGGGGGGCTCAAAAACATTCAGTACTTC.

The V call is TRBV20-1, the J call TRBJ2-7, with D tentatively TRBD2 (6 bases). The CDR3 is 11 amino acids. CDR1 DFQATT and CDR2 SNEGSKA come from the germline V gene (reference sequence). V shed 8 bases and J shed 5 bases, with 13 bases lying between them. The CDR3 region has the DNA TGCAGTACCCGAGCGGGCCACGAGCAGTACTTC. It codes for CSTRAGHEQYF.

The rearrangement links TRBV18 to TRBJ2-7, with a tentative D call TRBD1 (5 bases). With 1 base removed from V and 1 base from J, the gap between germline ends came to 8 bases. From germline, CDR1 is KGHSH and CDR2 LQKENI. The CDR3 is 14 residues long. CDR3 nucleotide sequence: TGTGCCAGCTCACCACGGGGCAGATCCTACGAGCAGTACTTC. Protein: CASSPRGRSYEQYF. Together with reference TRBV18 and TRBJ2-7, the CDR3 gives the full variable domain: NAGVMQNPRHLVRRRGQEARLRCSPMKGHSHVYWYRQLPEEGLKFMVYLQKENIIDESGMPKERFSAEFPKEGPSILRIQQVVRGDSAAYFCASSPRGRSYEQYFGPGTRLTVT.

The genes are TRBV7-8 and TRBJ2-1, with 12 nucleotides matching TRBD2. CDR1 SGHVS and CDR2 FQNEAQ come from the germline V gene. V lost 1 base, J lost 9 bases, and 7 bases stayed unmatched. The CDR3 is made up of 16 amino acids. This chain's CDR3 is CASSLVGTSGFSEQFF. CDR3 nucleotide sequence: TGTGCCAGCAGCTTAGTCGGGACTAGCGGGTTTTCTGAGCAGTTCTTC.

This chain links TRBV6-5 with TRBJ2-7; 9 bases are a match to TRBD1. Trimming removed 8 bases from V and 5 bases from J; junction bases left unmatched: 10. The CDR3 covers 14 residues. The germline gives CDR1 MNHEY, CDR2 SVGAGI. As DNA, the CDR3 is TGTGCCAGCTACCGGACAGGGGCTTCAAACGAGCAGTACTTC. Translated: CASYRTGASNEQYF.

This clone was found many times. The genes are TRBV10-3 and TRBJ2-7, with TRBD1 matching 9 bases. Germline lookup yields CDR1 ENHRY and CDR2 SYGVKD. CDR3 length: 15 amino acids. V lost 6 bases to trimming and J lost 8 bases; unmatched junction nucleotides: 14. CDR3 DNA: TGTGCCATCAGCATTCAGGACAGGGGCCTCCCGAAGCAGTACTTC. Translated, it gives CAISIQDRGLPKQYF.

This sequence joins TRBV6-5 and TRBJ1-6, with a weak D call TRBD1 (5 bases). Trimming cost V 4 bases and J 8 bases, with 12 bases left between them. CDR1 is MNHEY, CDR2 SVGAGI, per germline. This CDR3 is 14 amino acids long. Here the CDR3 reads CASSLGGVDSPLHF. CDR3 in DNA: TGTGCCAGCAGTTTGGGGGGAGTGGATTCACCCCTCCACTTT.

V and J are TRBV5-4 and TRBJ2-6, with D possibly TRBD1 on 6 matching bases. V was shortened by 9 bases and J by 2 bases, with 15 bases between the two germline ends. Germline lookup yields CDR1 SGHNT and CDR2 YYREEE (reference sequence). The length of the CDR3 is 15 residues. The CDR3 protein is CATKTQGAGANVLTF. The CDR3 DNA sequence: TGTGCCACCAAAACACAGGGCGCTGGGGCCAACGTCCTGACTTTC. Combining the CDR3 with reference TRBV5-4 and TRBJ2-6 gives the whole variable domain ETGVTQSPTHLIKTRGQQVTLRCSSQSGHNTVSWYQQALGQGPQFIFQYYREEENGRGNFPPRFSGLQFPNYSSELNVNALELDDSALYLCATKTQGAGANVLTFGAGSRLTVL.

The chain joins TRBV6-1 to TRBJ2-4, with D perhaps TRBD2 (6 bases). The germline V gene has CDR1 MNHNS and CDR2 SASEGT. V was cut by 3 bases and J by 0 bases, with 12 bases left in between. The CDR3 contains 16 residues. CDR3 in DNA: TGTGCCAGCAGTGATTGGCGGGACTTAGCCAAAAACATTCAGTACTTC. Translating it yields CASSDWRDLAKNIQYF.

The chain uses TRBV27 and TRBJ2-1; 8 bases agree with TRBD2. Unmatched junction bases numbered 10, after V lost 5 bases and J lost 4 bases. The CDR3 is made up of 16 amino acids. The germline V gene has CDR1 MNHEY and CDR2 SMNVEV (reference sequence). The CDR3 DNA is TGTGCCAGCAGTACCCGACTAGCGCCGCCTTACAATGAGCAGTTCTTC. Translation: CASSTRLAPPYNEQFF.

Of note for this clone: A read error may account for a junction end that differs from germline. The chain links TRBV7-7 to TRBJ2-3; 9 nucleotides align to TRBD2. CDR3 length: 16 residues. Germline V gene lookup returns CDR1 SSHAT and CDR2 FNYEAQ (reference sequence). This chain's CDR3 is CASSLGTSSSTDTQYF. CDR3 DNA: TGTGCTAGCAGCTTAGGGACTAGCAGTAGCACAGATACGCAGTATTTT.

The sample holds a few counts of this clone. The rearrangement joins TRBV19 to TRBJ2-5; D might be TRBD2 (6 bases). Germline CDR1 reads LNHDA; CDR2 reads SQIVND (reference sequence). The CDR3 sequence is 16 residues long. V was shortened by 4 bases and J by 5 bases, with 20 bases between the two germline ends. CDR3 residues: CASSRFAGGRGETQYF. The CDR3 region has the DNA TGTGCCAGTAGTAGGTTTGCCGGGGGACGTGGCGAGACCCAGTACTTC.

V gene TRBV6-5 combines with J gene TRBJ1-5; D possibly corresponds to TRBD1 (5 bases). CDR3 length equals 15 residues. Trimming shortened V by 1 base and J by 6 bases, and 13 bases separated the two germline ends. Germline V gives CDR1 MNHEY, CDR2 SVGAGI. Here the CDR3 reads CASSYWGDGSQPQHF. The CDR3 coding sequence is TGTGCCAGCAGTTACTGGGGGGACGGAAGTCAGCCCCAGCATTTT.

The rearrangement uses TRBV2 and TRBJ1-5; 9 positions agree with TRBD1. The V and J ends lost 6 bases and 3 bases, in that order; junction bases with no gene match: 6. Germline V CDR1 and CDR2: SNHLY, FYNNEI. CDR3 length: 15 amino acids. The CDR3 sequence is CASSPWDRVNQPQHF. DNA of the CDR3: TGTGCCAGCAGCCCGTGGGACAGGGTCAATCAGCCCCAGCATTTT.

The J gene is TRBJ2-7, the V gene TRBV3-1 (or the pseudogene TRBV3-2); D is unresolved. Trimming took 1 base from V and 5 from J, leaving 6 bases between them. The CDR3 consists of 12 residues. Germline loops: CDR1 LGHDT, CDR2 YNNKEL (reference sequence). The CDR3 DNA follows: TGTGCCAGCAGCCAAGGGAGCGACGAGCAGTACTTC. It yields the protein CASSQGSDEQYF.

The chain has TRBV27 and TRBJ2-2; tentative D call: TRBD1 (5 bases). The V end lost 1 base, the J end lost 5 bases, and 11 bases lay between the germline ends. Germline V gene data show CDR1 as MNHEY and CDR2 as SMNVEV (reference sequence). There are 15 residues in the CDR3. CDR3 sequence: CASSLFRVGTGELFF. CDR3 coding DNA: TGTGCCAGCAGTTTATTCAGGGTTGGGACCGGGGAGCTGTTTTTT.

The chain joins TRBV7-6 to TRBJ2-3; 9 bases are a match to TRBD1. Germline-derived CDR1 and CDR2 are SGHVS and FNYEAQ. The trim removed 4 bases at V and 8 bases at J, leaving 19 bases unmatched. The CDR3 has 18 residues. The CDR3 nucleotides read TGTGCCAGCAGCTGGGGGACAGGGCTCCTAGCACAGACCCCTACGCAGTATTTT. Translation: CASSWGTGLLAQTPTQYF.